This record covers a single T cell receptor beta chain. The CDR3 has 16 amino acids. Trimming cost V 3 bases and J 0 bases, with 14 bases left between them. Germline CDR1 and CDR2: KGHSH and LQKENI. This specimen belongs to a study of control samples from healthy donors and cancer patients. TCRdb's copy holds only in-frame clones and misses some; the assay was immunoSEQ multiplex PCR. The sample records roughly 120,000 clones, roughly 94% being singletons. The sequenced sample consisted of blood. The rearrangement links TRBV18 to TRBJ1-2; D is undetermined. This receptor was taken from a young man in good health. For the CDR3, the DNA is TGTGCCAGCTCACCCAACCCAGGTCTGGCTAACTATGGCTACACCTTC. Its protein product is CASSPNPGLANYGYTF.